This T cell receptor beta chain stems from a study of T cell repertoires in cytomegalovirus infection. Study-wide findings and caveats: CMV carriers having the relevant HLA were flagged by cumulative public TCR beta family frequency. Dominating the ex vivo response were HLA-C-restricted CMV-specific TCR beta clonotypes.

Comment on this clonotype: The antigen is unknown.

CDR3 length equals 17 residues. CDR1 is DFQATT and CDR2 is SNEGSKA in the germline V gene (reference sequence). The trim removed 2 bases at V and 3 bases at J, leaving 10 bases unmatched. TCRdb re-called the reads through MiXCR, storing one row per CDR3 protein. The data show approximately 500,000 distinct CDR3 sequences, 15% to 20% seen once. The TCR sequence derives from a human donor in good health (CMV status not recorded). Some clones in this sample may be carry-over from other donors' samples. What was sequenced was CD8+ T cells from PBMCs. V usage is TRBV20-1 and J usage is TRBJ2-1; 10 nucleotides agree with TRBD2. CDR3 residues: CSARSNRASGSYNEQFF. The CDR3 DNA sequence: TGCAGTGCTAGAAGCAATCGGGCTAGCGGGAGCTACAATGAGCAGTTCTTC.